This TCR beta chain is drawn from a study of cytomegalovirus exposure and HLA in healthy donors (dated by TCRdb to the late 2010s). Looking at the study overall: According to a later analysis, one platform produced both the 120 validation repertoires and the 730 or so repertoires of the first cohort. The study was designed to test whether signatures of past pathogen exposure could be identified by cataloging public T cell receptors. In addition to the first cohort of approximately 650 subjects, a separate validation cohort of approximately 130 different subjects was used. The study combined high-throughput TCR immunosequencing, statistical association of individual TCRs with disease status, and machine learning to predict cytomegalovirus infection status. The paper as a whole reports these results and caveats: Of the cluster scores, approximately 95% were above 0 in a later analysis, which found that TCRs clustered in the first cohort also tended to co-occur in the 95 to 150 validation repertoires. In vitro tests confirmed that a few of the cytomegalovirus-associated TCR beta chains recognize cytomegalovirus antigens. Most TCR sequences were observed very rarely across donors, whereas some public TCRs were present in many individuals. The classifier was reported to diagnose cytomegalovirus status with high specificity and sensitivity in both the original and validation cohorts. The authors suggested that the approach could potentially be generalized to other disease states and immunological phenotypes. All 120 or so repertoires were used to score co-occurrence in the validation cohort in a later analysis, because that analysis had no HLA typing for the cohort. The study listed 164 TCR beta chains as associated with cytomegalovirus.

Libraries came from the immunoSEQ multiplex PCR assay. The authors processed their data as follows. A statistical classification framework was built to diagnose cytomegalovirus status from the catalog of TCR beta chain sequences. The immuneACCESS repertoire file appears here via TCRdb, limited to in-frame rearrangements. These files lack a portion of the clones; in checked studies, under half of the deficit traces to unresolved V genes, and the cause of the others is not known. V, J and clone size were drawn from that table, and D and trimming were deduced from the DNA. The sample contains approximately 270,000 clones, over 75% of them found a single time. Around 11% of the sample comes from the top ten. Details on this clone: The clone's antigen remains unknown. No qualities accompany the bases; no much larger clone lies one base away.

CDR1 and CDR2 (MGHRA, YSYEKL) derive from the germline V gene. V trim: 1 base; J trim: 2 bases; unmatched bases: 0. From the cysteine through the phenylalanine, the CDR3 covers 16 amino acids. Left in the record is the CDR3 DNA by itself, 48 bases read in frame from the first base. The donors were included in the validation cohort of 120 subjects, a group kept apart from the roughly 670-subject first cohort. The receptor's source is a man aged 18 to 35 in good health and CMV-seropositive. The chain was built from TRBV4-1 and TRBJ2-5, with 14 bases matching TRBD2. Specimen: PBMCs. The nucleotide sequence is given as TGCGCCAGCAGCCAAGGACTAGCGGGAGGGCAAGAGACCCAGTACTTC. Its coded protein is CASSQGLAGGQETQYF.